This TCR beta chain was retrieved from a study of cytomegalovirus exposure and HLA in healthy donors. Study results and limitations: Rarity characterized most TCR sequences, yet some public TCRs appeared in many donors. The study designated 150 to 200 TCR beta chains cytomegalovirus-associated.

Here immunoSEQ multiplex PCR was the method, and the copy in TCRdb shows in-frame clones only, minus some. The data hold approximately 220,000 clones, with over 80% observed a single time. In germline, CDR1 is SGHRS, CDR2 YFSETQ. Germline trimming cut 4 bases from V and 4 bases from J; bases unmatched to any gene: 7. CDR3 length equals 14 residues. In regard to this clone: The antigen is unknown.

An approximately 130-subject validation cohort, separate from the approximately 720-subject first cohort, supplied the donors. This receptor was identified in a young woman in good health and CMV-seropositive. The sequencing input was PBMCs. This chain joins TRBV5-1 and TRBJ1-1, with TRBD1 identical over 7 bases. CDR3 residues: CASSEGTEGTEAFF. For the CDR3, the DNA is TGCGCCAGCAGCGAAGGGACAGAAGGCACTGAAGCTTTCTTT.